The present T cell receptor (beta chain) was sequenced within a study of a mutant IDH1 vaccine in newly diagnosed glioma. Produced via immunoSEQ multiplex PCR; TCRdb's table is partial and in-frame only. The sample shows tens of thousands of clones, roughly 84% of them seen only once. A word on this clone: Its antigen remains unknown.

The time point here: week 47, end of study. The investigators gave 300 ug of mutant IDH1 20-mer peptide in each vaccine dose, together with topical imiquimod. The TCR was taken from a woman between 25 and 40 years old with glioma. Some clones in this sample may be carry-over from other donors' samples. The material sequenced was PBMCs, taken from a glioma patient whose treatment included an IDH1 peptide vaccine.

CDR3 in DNA: TGTGCCAGCAGCCAAGAAGGGGACACTGAAGCTTTCTTT. This encodes CASSQEGDTEAFF. The V call is TRBV4-2, the J call TRBJ1-1; D may be TRBD1 (5 bases). Germline CDR1 reads LGHNA; CDR2 reads YNFKEQ. Deletions cut 0 bases from V and 3 bases from J, with 5 bases between. CDR3 length equals 13 residues.